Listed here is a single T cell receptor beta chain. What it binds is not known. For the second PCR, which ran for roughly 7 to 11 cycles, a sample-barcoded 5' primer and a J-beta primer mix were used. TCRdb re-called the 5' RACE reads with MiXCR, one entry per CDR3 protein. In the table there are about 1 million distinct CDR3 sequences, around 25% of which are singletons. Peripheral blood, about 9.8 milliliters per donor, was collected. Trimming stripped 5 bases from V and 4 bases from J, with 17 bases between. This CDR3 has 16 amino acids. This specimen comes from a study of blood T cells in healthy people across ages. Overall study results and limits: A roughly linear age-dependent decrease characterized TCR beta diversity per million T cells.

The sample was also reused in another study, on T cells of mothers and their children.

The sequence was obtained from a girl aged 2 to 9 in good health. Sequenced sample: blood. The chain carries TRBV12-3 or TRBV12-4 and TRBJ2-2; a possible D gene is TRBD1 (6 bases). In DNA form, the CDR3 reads TGTGCCAGCAGTCTACACTTGGACAGAGGCACCGGGGAGCTGTTTTTT. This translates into CASSLHLDRGTGELFF.